This entry features one T cell receptor beta chain sequence. Antigen: not known. The sample belongs to a study of shared clonotypes between healthy human individuals. Across the study: The study used three CD4 naive, three CD4 memory, two CD8 naive and one CD8 memory plate per donor.

Using immunoSEQ multiplex PCR, the repertoire was profiled, and TCRdb retains in-frame clones only, with some absent. The repertoire consists of more than 2,000,000 clones, with 90% to 95% occurring once and the leading ten covering roughly 0.14%. Whole-study results and caveats: Clonotype sharing among donors was expected to depend on sequencing depth.

Trimming took 3 bases from V and 0 from J, leaving 17 bases between them. Germline V gene data show CDR1 as KGHSH and CDR2 as LQKENI. This CDR3 region has 18 residues. CD45RA-negative memory and CD45RA+ naive subsets were split from the CD4+ cells. The chain uses TRBV18 and TRBJ2-2; perhaps TRBD2 as D (5 bases). The sample taken for sequencing was naive CD4+ T cells sorted from blood. As for subset: CD45RA+ positively selected. This clonotype was obtained from a man in his late teens or twenties in good health. DNA for the CDR3: TGTGCCAGCTCACCGAGAGGGCCCTCTAAATCGAACACCGGGGAGCTGTTTTTT. Encoded protein: CASSPRGPSKSNTGELFF.